This paragraph reports one TCR beta chain. Its matching antigen is unknown. CD45RO-negative, CCR7-selected cells formed the naive CD8 fraction, which excluded terminally differentiated effector memory CD45RA+ cells. This sample is part of a study of shared clonotypes between healthy human individuals. Whole-study context: In total, the donors were a couple of women and a few men aged 18 to 49. Study-wide points: In general, naive subsets displayed greater estimated richness than memory subsets did.

Measured with immunoSEQ multiplex PCR; TCRdb has only the in-frame clones, and not every one. The sample includes nearly 2 million clones, roughly 94% of them seen just once. Germline-derived CDR1 and CDR2 are MGHRA and YSYEKL. V shed 5 bases and J shed 1 base, with 14 bases lying between them. This CDR3 has 15 amino acids. The rearrangement links TRBV4-1 to TRBJ1-1; D possibly corresponds to TRBD1 (6 bases). The sequencing sample was made of naive CD8+ T cells sorted from blood. The sequence derives from a man aged 18 to 29 in good health. CDR3 residues: CASSDLGHRNTEAFF. The CDR3 coding sequence is TGCGCCAGCAGCGACTTGGGACATAGGAACACTGAAGCTTTCTTT.